The entry below gives a single TCR beta chain sequence along with its context. The antigen is not known. Assembly of TCR beta libraries relied on iRepertoire HTBI primers together with Arm-PCR of CDR3 regions. TCRdb itself ran the multiplex PCR reads through MiXCR, one entry per CDR3 protein. The data show around 480,000 distinct CDR3 sequences, 15% to 20% seen once. Germline V lookup: CDR1 MNHNS, CDR2 SASEGT. Trimming stripped 6 bases from V and 4 bases from J, with 15 bases between. CDR3 length: 14 amino acids. These data come from a study of regulatory T cells in long-lasting Graves disease. General study findings and limits: It was in persistent disease that TRBV28, TRBJ1-2 and TRBJ2-5 were favored. Persistent patients had a count of shared public clonotypes (approximately 3,000) that exceeded that of new patients (about 970).

Time point in this sample: newly diagnosed GD, antithyroid drugs for less than 3 months. PBMC-extracted RNA yielded the TCR library. These records were also assigned to another study, of T cells in Graves' hyperthyroidism and ophthalmopathy. That report adds: A 13 V-J model separated ophthalmopathy from stable hyperthyroidism.

The TCR originated in a woman in her forties or fifties with Graves disease. The chain combines TRBV6-1 with TRBJ1-2, with D possibly TRBD1 on 5 matching bases. The source material was peripheral blood mononuclear cells (PBMCs), sampled at new diagnosis, from a patient treated with antithyroid drugs. CDR3: CASRADRGAYGYTF. In DNA form, the CDR3 reads TGTGCCAGCAGAGCTGACAGAGGAGCCTATGGCTACACCTTC.